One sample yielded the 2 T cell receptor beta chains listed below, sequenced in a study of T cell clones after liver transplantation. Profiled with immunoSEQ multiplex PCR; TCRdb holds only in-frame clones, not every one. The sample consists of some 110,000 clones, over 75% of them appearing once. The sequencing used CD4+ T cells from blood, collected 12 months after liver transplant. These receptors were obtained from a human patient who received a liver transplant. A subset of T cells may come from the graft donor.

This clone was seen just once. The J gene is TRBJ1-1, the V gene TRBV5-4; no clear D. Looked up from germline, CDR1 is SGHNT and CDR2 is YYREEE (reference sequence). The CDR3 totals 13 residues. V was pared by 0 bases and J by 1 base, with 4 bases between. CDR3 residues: CASSLEQNTEAFF. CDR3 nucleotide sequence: TGTGCCAGCAGCTTGGAACAGAACACTGAAGCTTTCTTT.

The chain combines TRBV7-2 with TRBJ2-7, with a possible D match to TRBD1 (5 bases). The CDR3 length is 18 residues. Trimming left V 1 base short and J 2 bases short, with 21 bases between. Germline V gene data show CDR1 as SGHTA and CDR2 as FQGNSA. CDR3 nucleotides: TGTGCCAGCAGCTTAGGGTTTCCAGGGCCAAAAGAGCCCTACGAGCAGTACTTC. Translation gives CASSLGFPGPKEPYEQYF.